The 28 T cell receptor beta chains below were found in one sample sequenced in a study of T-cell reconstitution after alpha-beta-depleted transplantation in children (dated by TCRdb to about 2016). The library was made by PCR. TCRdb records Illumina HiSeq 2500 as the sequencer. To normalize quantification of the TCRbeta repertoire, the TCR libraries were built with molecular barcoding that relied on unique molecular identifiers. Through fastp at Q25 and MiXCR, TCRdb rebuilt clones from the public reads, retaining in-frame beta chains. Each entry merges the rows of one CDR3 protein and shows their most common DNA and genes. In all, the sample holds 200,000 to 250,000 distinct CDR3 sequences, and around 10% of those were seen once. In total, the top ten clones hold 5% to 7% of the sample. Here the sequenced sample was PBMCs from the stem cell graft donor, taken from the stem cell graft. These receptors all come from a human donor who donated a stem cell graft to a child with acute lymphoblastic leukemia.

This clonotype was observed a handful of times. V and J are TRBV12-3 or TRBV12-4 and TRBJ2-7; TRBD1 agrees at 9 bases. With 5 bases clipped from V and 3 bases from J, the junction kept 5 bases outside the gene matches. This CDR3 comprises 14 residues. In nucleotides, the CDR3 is TGTGCCAGCAGTCGCAGGACAGGGGACTACGAGCAGTACTTC. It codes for CASSRRTGDYEQYF.

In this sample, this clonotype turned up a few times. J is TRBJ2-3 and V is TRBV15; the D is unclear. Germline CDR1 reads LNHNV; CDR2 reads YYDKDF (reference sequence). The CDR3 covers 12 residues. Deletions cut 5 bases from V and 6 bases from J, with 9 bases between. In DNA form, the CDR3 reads TGTGCCACCAGCGGGGTCGGGGATACGCAGTATTTT. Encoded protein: CATSGVGDTQYF.

CDR3 protein: CASSLGPRYEQYF. CDR3 DNA: TGTGCCAGCAGTTTGGGACCGCGCTACGAGCAGTACTTC. The chain joins TRBV27 to TRBJ2-7; D may match TRBD1 or TRBD2 (5 bases each). Germline CDR1 and CDR2: MNHEY and SMNVEV (reference sequence). Trimming took 3 bases from V and 3 from J, leaving 9 bases between them. The CDR3 is made up of 13 amino acids.

The CDR3: CASSLERQNTEAFF. The CDR3 DNA sequence: TGTGCCAGCAGCTTGGAACGCCAGAACACTGAAGCTTTCTTT. The chain carries TRBV5-4 and TRBJ1-1, with unresolved D. The germline V gene has CDR1 SGHNT and CDR2 YYREEE (reference sequence). V lost 0 bases, J lost 1 base, and 7 bases lay in between. The CDR3 totals 14 residues. The entire variable domain, with the rest obtained from reference TRBV5-4 and TRBJ1-1, is as follows: ETGVTQSPTHLIKTRGQQVTLRCSSQSGHNTVSWYQQALGQGPQFIFQYYREEENGRGNFPPRFSGLQFPNYSSELNVNALELDDSALYLCASSLERQNTEAFFGQGTRLTVV.

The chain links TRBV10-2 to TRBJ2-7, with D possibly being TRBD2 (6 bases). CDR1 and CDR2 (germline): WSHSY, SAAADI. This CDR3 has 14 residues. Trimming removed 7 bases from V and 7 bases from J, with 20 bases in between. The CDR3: CASIRGDLLREQYF. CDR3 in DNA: TGCGCCAGCATTCGCGGGGACCTTCTGAGGGAGCAGTACTTC.

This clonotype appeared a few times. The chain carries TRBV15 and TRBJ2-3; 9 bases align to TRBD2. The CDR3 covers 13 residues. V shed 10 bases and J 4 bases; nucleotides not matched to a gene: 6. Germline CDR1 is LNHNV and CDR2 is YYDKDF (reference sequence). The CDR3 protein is CAIAGGEPDTQYF. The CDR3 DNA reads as TGTGCCATTGCGGGAGGGGAGCCAGATACGCAGTATTTT. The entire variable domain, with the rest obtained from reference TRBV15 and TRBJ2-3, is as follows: DAMVIQNPRYQVTQFGKPVTLSCSQTLNHNVMYWYQQKSSQAPKLLFHYYDKDFNNEADTPDNFQSRRPNTSFCFLDIRSPGLGDTAMYLCAIAGGEPDTQYFGPGTRLTVL.

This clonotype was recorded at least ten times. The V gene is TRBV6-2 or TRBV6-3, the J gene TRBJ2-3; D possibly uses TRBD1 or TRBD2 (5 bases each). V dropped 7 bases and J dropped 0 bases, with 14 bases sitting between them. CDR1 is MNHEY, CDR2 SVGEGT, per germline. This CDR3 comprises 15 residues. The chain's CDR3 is CASTLRGESTDTQYF. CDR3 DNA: TGTGCCAGCACCTTGAGGGGCGAAAGCACAGATACGCAGTATTTT.

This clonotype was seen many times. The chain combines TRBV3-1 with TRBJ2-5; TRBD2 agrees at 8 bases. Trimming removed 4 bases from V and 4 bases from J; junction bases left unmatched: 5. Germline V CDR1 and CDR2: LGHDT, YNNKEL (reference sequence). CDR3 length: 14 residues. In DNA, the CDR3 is TGTGCCAGCAGCCCTCGACTAGCGAGAGAGACCCAGTACTTC. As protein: CASSPRLARETQYF.

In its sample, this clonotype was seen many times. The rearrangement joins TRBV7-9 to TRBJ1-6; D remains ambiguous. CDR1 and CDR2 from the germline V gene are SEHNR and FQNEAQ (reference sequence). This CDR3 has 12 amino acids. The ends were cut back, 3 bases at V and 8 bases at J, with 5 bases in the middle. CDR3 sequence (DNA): TGTGCCAGCAGCTTCGGGGATTCACCCCTCCACTTT. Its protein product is CASSFGDSPLHF.

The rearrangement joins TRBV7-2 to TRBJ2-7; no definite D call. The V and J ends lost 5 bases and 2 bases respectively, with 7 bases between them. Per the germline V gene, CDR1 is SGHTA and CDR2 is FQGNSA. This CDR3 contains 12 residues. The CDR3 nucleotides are TGTGCCAGCAGCCGAAGAACCTACGAGCAGTACTTC. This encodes CASSRRTYEQYF. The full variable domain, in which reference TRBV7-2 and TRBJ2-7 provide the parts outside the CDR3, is GAGVSQSPSNKVTEKGKDVELRCDPISGHTALYWYRQSLGQGLEFLIYFQGNSAPDKSGLPSDRFSAERTGGSVSTLTIQRTQQEDSAVYLCASSRRTYEQYFGPGTRLTVT.

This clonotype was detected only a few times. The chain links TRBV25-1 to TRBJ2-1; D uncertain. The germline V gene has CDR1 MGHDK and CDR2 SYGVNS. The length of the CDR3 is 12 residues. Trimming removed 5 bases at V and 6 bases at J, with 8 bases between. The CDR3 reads CASSQGRNEQFF. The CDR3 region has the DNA TGTGCCAGCAGTCAAGGACGCAATGAGCAGTTCTTC.

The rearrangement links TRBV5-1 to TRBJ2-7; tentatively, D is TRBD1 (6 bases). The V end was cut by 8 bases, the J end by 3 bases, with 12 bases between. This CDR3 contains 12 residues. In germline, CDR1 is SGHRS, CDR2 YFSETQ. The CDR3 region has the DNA TGCGCCAGTTCAACAGGGCACTACGAGCAGTACTTC. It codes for CASSTGHYEQYF.

CDR3 DNA: TGCGCCAGCAGCTTGACCCCGACTAGGGGAGGGAATGAGCAGTTCTTC. It translates to CASSLTPTRGGNEQFF. The chain joins TRBV5-1 to TRBJ2-1; the match to TRBD2 covers 7 bases. V shed 1 base and J 7 bases; nucleotides not matched to a gene: 11. The CDR3 consists of 16 residues. CDR1 is SGHRS, CDR2 YFSETQ, per germline. Using reference TRBV5-1 and TRBJ2-1 for the parts outside the CDR3, the full variable domain is KAGVTQTPRYLIKTRGQQVTLSCSPISGHRSVSWYQQTPGQGLQFLFEYFSETQRNKGNFPGRFSGRQFSNSRSEMNVSTLELGDSALYLCASSLTPTRGGNEQFFGPGTRLTVL.

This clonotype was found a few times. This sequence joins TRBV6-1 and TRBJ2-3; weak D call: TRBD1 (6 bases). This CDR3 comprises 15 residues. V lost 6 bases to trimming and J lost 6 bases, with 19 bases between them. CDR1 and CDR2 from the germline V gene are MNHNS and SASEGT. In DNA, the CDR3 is TGTGCCAGCAGGCCCAACTACTATCAGGGGGATACGCAGTATTTT. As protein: CASRPNYYQGDTQYF.

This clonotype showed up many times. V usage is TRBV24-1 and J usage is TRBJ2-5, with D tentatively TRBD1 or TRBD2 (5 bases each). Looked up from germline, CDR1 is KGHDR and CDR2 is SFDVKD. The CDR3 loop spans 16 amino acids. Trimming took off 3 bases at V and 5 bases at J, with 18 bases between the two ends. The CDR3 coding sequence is TGTGCCACCAGTGATCCCCGGGGCCCCGATCGTGAGACCCAGTACTTC. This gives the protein CATSDPRGPDRETQYF.

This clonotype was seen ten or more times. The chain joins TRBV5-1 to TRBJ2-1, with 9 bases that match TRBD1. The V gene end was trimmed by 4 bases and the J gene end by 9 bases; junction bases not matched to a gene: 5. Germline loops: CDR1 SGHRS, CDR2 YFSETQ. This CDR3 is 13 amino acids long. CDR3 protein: CASSPTGGPEQFF. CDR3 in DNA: TGCGCCAGCAGCCCTACAGGGGGCCCTGAGCAGTTCTTC.

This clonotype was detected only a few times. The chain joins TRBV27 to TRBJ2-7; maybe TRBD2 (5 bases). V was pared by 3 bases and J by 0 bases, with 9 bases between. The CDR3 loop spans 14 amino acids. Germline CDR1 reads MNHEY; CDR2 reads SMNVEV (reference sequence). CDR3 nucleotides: TGTGCCAGCAGTTTGATGAGGGACTCCTACGAGCAGTACTTC. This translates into CASSLMRDSYEQYF.

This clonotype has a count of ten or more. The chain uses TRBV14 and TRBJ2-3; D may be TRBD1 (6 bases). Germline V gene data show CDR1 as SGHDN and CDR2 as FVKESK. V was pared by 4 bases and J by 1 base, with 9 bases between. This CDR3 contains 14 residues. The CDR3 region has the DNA TGTGCCAGCAGCCTGACAGGACGCACAGATACGCAGTATTTT. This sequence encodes CASSLTGRTDTQYF.

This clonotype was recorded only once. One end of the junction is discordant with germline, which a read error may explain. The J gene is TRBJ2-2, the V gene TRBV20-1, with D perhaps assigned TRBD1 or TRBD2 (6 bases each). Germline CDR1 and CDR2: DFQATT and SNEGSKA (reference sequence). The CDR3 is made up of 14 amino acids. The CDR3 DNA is TGCAGTGCTAGTAGGGACAAGAACACCGGGGGGCTGTTTTTT. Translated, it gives CSASRDKNTGGLFF.

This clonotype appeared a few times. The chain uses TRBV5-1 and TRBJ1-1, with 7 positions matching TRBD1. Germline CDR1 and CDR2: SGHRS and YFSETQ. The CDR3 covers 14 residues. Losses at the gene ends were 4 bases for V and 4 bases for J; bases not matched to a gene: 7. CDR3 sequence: CASSPHRGGTEAFF. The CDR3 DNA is TGCGCCAGCAGCCCGCACAGGGGAGGCACTGAAGCTTTCTTT. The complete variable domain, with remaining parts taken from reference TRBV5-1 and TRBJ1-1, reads KAGVTQTPRYLIKTRGQQVTLSCSPISGHRSVSWYQQTPGQGLQFLFEYFSETQRNKGNFPGRFSGRQFSNSRSEMNVSTLELGDSALYLCASSPHRGGTEAFFGQGTRLTVV.

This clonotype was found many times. The CDR3 protein is CSAVLSGESETQYF. CDR3 DNA sequence: TGCAGTGCTGTCTTGTCGGGGGAGAGCGAGACCCAGTACTTC. This rearrangement joins TRBV20-1 to TRBJ2-5, with a possible D match to TRBD2 (6 bases). In germline, CDR1 is DFQATT, CDR2 SNEGSKA (reference sequence). Trimming shortened V by 5 bases and J by 5 bases, and 18 bases separated the two germline ends. This CDR3 spans 14 amino acids.

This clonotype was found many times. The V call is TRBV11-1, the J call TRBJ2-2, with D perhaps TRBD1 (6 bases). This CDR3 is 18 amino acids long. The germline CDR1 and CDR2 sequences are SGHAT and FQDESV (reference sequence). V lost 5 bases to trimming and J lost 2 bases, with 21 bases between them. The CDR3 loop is CASSRMLRTALNTGELFF. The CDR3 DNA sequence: TGTGCCAGCAGCCGTATGCTTCGGACAGCCCTTAACACCGGGGAGCTGTTTTTT.

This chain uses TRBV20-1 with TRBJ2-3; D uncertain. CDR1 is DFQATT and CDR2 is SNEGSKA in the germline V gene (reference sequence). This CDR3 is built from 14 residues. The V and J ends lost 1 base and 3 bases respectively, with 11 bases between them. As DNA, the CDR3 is TGCAGTGCTAGAGCTGTTCGTGGAACAGATACGCAGTATTTT. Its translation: CSARAVRGTDTQYF.

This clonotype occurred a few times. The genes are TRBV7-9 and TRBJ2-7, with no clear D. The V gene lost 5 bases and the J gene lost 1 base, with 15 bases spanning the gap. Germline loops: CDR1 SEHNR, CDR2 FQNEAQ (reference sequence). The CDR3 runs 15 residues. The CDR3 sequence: CASSPGDRQSYEQYF. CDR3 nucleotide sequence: TGTGCCAGCAGCCCCGGAGACCGACAATCCTACGAGCAGTACTTC.

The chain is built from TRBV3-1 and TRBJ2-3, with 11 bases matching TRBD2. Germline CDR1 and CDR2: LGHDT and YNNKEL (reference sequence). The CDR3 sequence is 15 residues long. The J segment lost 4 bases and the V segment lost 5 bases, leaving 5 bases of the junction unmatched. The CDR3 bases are TGTGCCAGCAGCACTAGCGGGGGTTGGGCAGATACGCAGTATTTT. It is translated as CASSTSGGWADTQYF.

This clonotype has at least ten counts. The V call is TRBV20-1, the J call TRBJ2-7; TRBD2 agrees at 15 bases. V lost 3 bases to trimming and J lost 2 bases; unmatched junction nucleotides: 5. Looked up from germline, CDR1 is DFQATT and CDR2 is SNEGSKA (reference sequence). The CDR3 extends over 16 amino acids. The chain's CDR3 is CSARGTSGGTAYEQYF. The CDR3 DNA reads TGCAGTGCTAGGGGGACTAGCGGGGGGACTGCCTACGAGCAGTACTTC.

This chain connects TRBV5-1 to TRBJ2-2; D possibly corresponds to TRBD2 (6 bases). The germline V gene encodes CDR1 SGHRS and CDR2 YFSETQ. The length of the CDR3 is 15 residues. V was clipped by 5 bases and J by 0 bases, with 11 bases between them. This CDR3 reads CASREGGSNTGELFF. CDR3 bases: TGCGCCAGCAGGGAGGGCGGGTCGAACACCGGGGAGCTGTTTTTT. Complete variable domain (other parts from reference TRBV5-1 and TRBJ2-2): KAGVTQTPRYLIKTRGQQVTLSCSPISGHRSVSWYQQTPGQGLQFLFEYFSETQRNKGNFPGRFSGRQFSNSRSEMNVSTLELGDSALYLCASREGGSNTGELFFGEGSRLTVL.

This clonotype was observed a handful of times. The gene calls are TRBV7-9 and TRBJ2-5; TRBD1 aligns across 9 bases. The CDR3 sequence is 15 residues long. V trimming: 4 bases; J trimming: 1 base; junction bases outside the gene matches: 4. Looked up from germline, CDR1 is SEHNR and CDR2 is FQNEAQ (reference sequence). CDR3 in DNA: TGTGCCAGCAGCTCCCGGGACAGGGTCCAAGAGACCCAGTACTTC. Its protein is CASSSRDRVQETQYF.